Presented here are 25 T cell receptor beta chains from one specimen sequenced in a study of blood T cells in healthy people across ages. Next came a second PCR, run for roughly 6 to 11 cycles, which used a sample-barcoded 5' primer along with a J-beta primer mix. TCRdb ran MiXCR on the 5' RACE reads and lists one entry per CDR3 protein. The sample contains about 680,000 distinct CDR3 sequences, 49% of which appear only once. Material: blood. The receptors shown here come from a woman in her sixties in good health.

This clonotype turned up a few times. The rearrangement joins TRBV25-1 to TRBJ1-1; D is ambiguous. This CDR3 has 13 amino acids. The V and J ends lost 2 bases and 6 bases respectively, with 10 bases between them. The germline CDR1 and CDR2 sequences are MGHDK and SYGVNS. The CDR3 reads CASSERGLSEAFF. The CDR3 DNA reads as TGTGCCAGCAGTGAACGTGGGTTGTCTGAAGCTTTCTTT. Variable domain in full (rest from reference TRBV25-1 and TRBJ1-1): EADIYQTPRYLVIGTGKKITLECSQTMGHDKMYWYQQDPGMELHLIHYSYGVNSTEKGDLSSESTVSRIRTEHFPLTLESARPSHTSQYLCASSERGLSEAFFGQGTRLTVV.

The V gene is TRBV5-1, the J gene TRBJ2-7; the D call may be TRBD1 or TRBD2 (5 bases each). Germline CDR1 and CDR2: SGHRS and YFSETQ. Trimming took 4 bases from V and 6 from J, leaving 20 bases between them. This CDR3 is built from 15 residues. The DNA for the CDR3 is TGCGCCAGCAGCGGTCAGGGCGGAGGTCGGGGCGAGCAGTACTTC. Amino acid sequence: CASSGQGGGRGEQYF.

The chain links TRBV20-1 to TRBJ2-7; the match to TRBD2 covers 8 bases. The CDR3 loop spans 15 amino acids. V dropped 1 base and J dropped 1; count of bases not matched to a gene: 6. Germline CDR1 is DFQATT and CDR2 is SNEGSKA (reference sequence). The DNA for the CDR3 is TGCAGTGCTAGAGGTATTACGGGAGGGTCCTACGAGCAGTACTTC. Its translation is CSARGITGGSYEQYF.

The chain employs TRBV7-9 and TRBJ2-5; 9 bases line up with TRBD1. Unmatched junction bases numbered 5, after V lost 5 bases and J lost 4 bases. Germline loops: CDR1 SEHNR, CDR2 FQNEAQ (reference sequence). This CDR3 is built from 14 residues. The CDR3 DNA reads TGTGCCAGCAGCCAGACAGGGGGTGGAGAGACCCAGTACTTC. This sequence encodes CASSQTGGGETQYF.

The chain has TRBV5-1 and TRBJ2-2, with D maybe TRBD1 (5 bases). Germline assignment: CDR1 SGHRS and CDR2 YFSETQ. The CDR3 has 14 residues. Trimming removed 0 bases from V and 7 bases from J, with 10 bases in between. CDR3 sequence (DNA): TGCGCCAGCAGCTTGGAGGGGCATAGCGGGGAGCTGTTTTTT. It codes for CASSLEGHSGELFF.

In its sample, this clonotype was seen a few times. CDR3: CSAGTSGRVGTGELFF. The CDR3 nucleotides read TGCAGTGCTGGGACTAGCGGGAGGGTCGGCACCGGGGAGCTGTTTTTT. This chain links TRBV20-1 with TRBJ2-2; 16 bases are shared with TRBD2. CDR1 DFQATT and CDR2 SNEGSKA come from the germline V gene (reference sequence). The CDR3 length is 16 residues. Unmatched junction bases numbered 4, after V lost 5 bases and J lost 4 bases.

The chain is built from TRBV25-1 and TRBJ2-7; D is tentatively TRBD1 or TRBD2 (5 bases each). V lost 3 bases to trimming and J lost 1 base, with 13 bases between them. The germline CDR1 and CDR2 sequences are MGHDK and SYGVNS. This CDR3 is built from 15 residues. CDR3 bases: TGTGCCAGCAGTGAGTTCCGGGACGGATCCTACGAGCAGTACTTC. It specifies CASSEFRDGSYEQYF.

The chain is built from TRBV10-3 and TRBJ1-1; possible D gene TRBD1, 5 bases. With 6 bases removed from V and 8 bases from J, the gap between germline ends came to 10 bases. This CDR3 region has 11 residues. Germline values: CDR1 ENHRY, CDR2 SYGVKD. DNA of the CDR3: TGTGCCATCAGCGCCAGGGAGGAAGCTTTCTTT. Residues: CAISAREEAFF.

The chain joins TRBV30 to TRBJ2-7; D is unclear. Germline CDR1 and CDR2: GTSNPN and SVGIG (reference sequence). Trimming took off 3 bases at V and 5 bases at J, with 11 bases between the two ends. This CDR3 region has 12 residues. Written as DNA, the CDR3 is TGTGCCTGGAGCGCCGTTGGGGACGAGCAGTACTTC. The encoded protein is CAWSAVGDEQYF.

The rearrangement links TRBV5-5 to TRBJ2-5; D possibly corresponds to TRBD2 (6 bases). Trimming left V 4 bases short and J 6 bases short, with 13 bases between. The CDR3 covers 13 residues. Per germline, CDR1 SGHKS and CDR2 YYEKEE (reference sequence). CDR3: CASSRWGEKTQYF. The CDR3 nucleotides read TGTGCCAGCAGCCGCTGGGGGGAGAAGACCCAGTACTTC.

This chain uses TRBV9 with TRBJ1-2; D is uncertain. V was shortened by 3 bases and J by 6 bases, with 15 bases between the two germline ends. Germline CDR1 and CDR2: SGDLS and YYNGEE. The CDR3 loop spans 14 amino acids. The CDR3 DNA reads TGTGCCAGCAGCGGAGCACGGATTGACGATGGCTACACCTTC. This encodes CASSGARIDDGYTF.

This clonotype was found many times. The J gene is TRBJ2-3, the V gene TRBV7-2; D is ambiguous. Germline V CDR1 and CDR2: SGHTA, FQGNSA. V was clipped by 9 bases and J by 2 bases, with 6 bases between them. The CDR3 runs to 11 residues. CDR3 protein: CASRLTDTQYF. The DNA of the CDR3 is TGTGCCAGTAGACTCACAGATACGCAGTATTTT.

The chain uses TRBV7-6 and TRBJ2-7, with D uncertain. Trimming stripped 6 bases from V and 3 bases from J, with 9 bases between. CDR3 size: 12 residues. The germline gives CDR1 SGHVS, CDR2 FNYEAQ. The CDR3 DNA reads as TGTGCCAGCAGTCCCCTAGTCTACGAGCAGTACTTC. Residues: CASSPLVYEQYF.

V is TRBV10-3 and J is TRBJ2-5; D is possibly TRBD2 (6 bases). This CDR3 is built from 13 residues. V shed 4 bases and J shed 5 bases, with 11 bases lying between them. From germline, CDR1 is ENHRY and CDR2 SYGVKD. The DNA for the CDR3 is TGTGCCATCAGTGCAGCCCGGGGGGAGACCCAGTACTTC. This codes for CAISAARGETQYF.

The rearrangement links TRBV4-3 to TRBJ2-4; no firm D call. Germline CDR1 LGHNA, CDR2 YSLEER. Trimming stripped 0 bases from V and 5 bases from J, with 14 bases between. The CDR3 length is 16 residues. CDR3 loop: CASSQDLGPGENIQYF. The CDR3 bases are TGCGCCAGCAGCCAAGATTTAGGGCCAGGAGAAAACATTCAGTACTTC.

This clonotype was seen only a few times. The CDR3 DNA sequence: TGCAGTGCTAGAGCGAAAAAAGGGCGGACTGAAGCTTTCTTT. This encodes CSARAKKGRTEAFF. The rearrangement links TRBV20-1 to TRBJ1-1; no clear D. This CDR3 spans 14 amino acids. Trimming left V 1 base short and J 5 bases short, with 14 bases between. Germline loops: CDR1 DFQATT, CDR2 SNEGSKA (reference sequence).

V and J are TRBV20-1 and TRBJ2-1, with 10 bases identical to TRBD2. The CDR3 length is 16 residues. The germline V gene has CDR1 DFQATT and CDR2 SNEGSKA (reference sequence). J was trimmed by 2 bases and V by 4 bases; bases with no gene match: 8. The CDR3 sequence: CSATLLAGATYNEQFF. CDR3 nucleotides: TGCAGTGCTACCTTGCTAGCGGGGGCGACCTACAATGAGCAGTTCTTC.

The chain links TRBV3-1 to TRBJ2-1; D is unresolved. There are 14 residues in the CDR3. Germline V CDR1 and CDR2: LGHDT, YNNKEL (reference sequence). Trimming left V 3 bases short and J 4 bases short, with 10 bases between. CDR3 in amino acids: CASSQWAVYNEQFF. In nucleotides, the CDR3 is TGTGCCAGCAGCCAGTGGGCGGTTTACAATGAGCAGTTCTTC.

The gene calls are TRBV27 and TRBJ2-1; D gene ambiguous. The CDR3 covers 15 residues. Germline CDR1 reads MNHEY; CDR2 reads SMNVEV (reference sequence). Trimming took 0 bases from V and 3 from J, leaving 9 bases between them. The CDR3 DNA reads TGTGCCAGCAGTTTATCGATCCTCAGCTACAATGAGCAGTTCTTC. Protein product: CASSLSILSYNEQFF.

The rearrangement uses TRBV14 and TRBJ2-7; D gene ambiguous. Trimming removed 5 bases from V and 0 bases from J, with 14 bases in between. CDR3 length: 15 amino acids. The germline gives CDR1 SGHDN, CDR2 FVKESK. The CDR3 DNA follows: TGTGCCAGCAGCTACCTGGGCGAGAGCTCCTACGAGCAGTACTTC. This sequence encodes CASSYLGESSYEQYF.

About this clonotype itself: Just one base apart from a much larger clone, this may be a read error. This chain uses TRBV2 with TRBJ2-1, with D unclear. The CDR3 consists of 12 residues. With 2 bases removed from V and 11 bases from J, the gap between germline ends came to 10 bases. Germline loops: CDR1 SNHLY, CDR2 FYNNEI. For the CDR3, the DNA is TGTGCCAGCAGTGAACAAACGGATAAGCAGTTCTTC. It yields the protein CASSEQTDKQFF.

The chain carries TRBV7-9 and TRBJ2-3, with a tentative D call TRBD1 (5 bases). Looked up from germline, CDR1 is SEHNR and CDR2 is FQNEAQ (reference sequence). CDR3 length: 14 residues. The V end was cut by 5 bases, the J end by 3 bases, with 12 bases between. CDR3: CASSARQLTDTQYF. DNA of the CDR3: TGTGCCAGCAGCGCACGACAGCTTACAGATACGCAGTATTTT.

In nucleotides, the CDR3 is TGCGCCAGCAGCGCCACTAGCGGGAGAAACCACAATGAGCAGTTCTTC. This gives the protein CASSATSGRNHNEQFF. V and J are TRBV5-1 and TRBJ2-1; 11 bases are shared with TRBD2. V gave up 4 bases and J gave up 5 bases; unmatched junction bases: 8. Germline-derived CDR1 and CDR2 are SGHRS and YFSETQ. The CDR3 loop spans 16 amino acids. Drawing the rest from reference TRBV5-1 and TRBJ2-1, the complete variable domain is KAGVTQTPRYLIKTRGQQVTLSCSPISGHRSVSWYQQTPGQGLQFLFEYFSETQRNKGNFPGRFSGRQFSNSRSEMNVSTLELGDSALYLCASSATSGRNHNEQFFGPGTRLTVL.

This clonotype was found a few times. The CDR3 protein is CASSLAGTGEGDTQYF. The CDR3 DNA sequence: TGCGCCAGCAGCTTGGCCGGGACAGGGGAGGGAGATACGCAGTATTTT. The rearrangement links TRBV5-1 to TRBJ2-3; TRBD1 agrees at 10 bases. Trimming removed 0 bases from V and 5 bases from J; junction bases left unmatched: 6. Per the germline V gene, CDR1 is SGHRS and CDR2 is YFSETQ. The CDR3 is 16 residues long.

The J gene is TRBJ2-3, the V gene TRBV6-2 or TRBV6-3; TRBD2 aligns across 12 bases. In germline, CDR1 is MNHEY, CDR2 SVGEGT. J gave up 4 bases and V 6 bases, and 5 bases lay outside the gene matches. CDR3 length: 15 residues. CDR3 bases: TGTGCCAGCAGCAAACTAGCGGGAGGCGCAGATACGCAGTATTTT. This sequence encodes CASSKLAGGADTQYF.